The 16 T cell receptor beta chains presented below share a single source sample, sequenced in a study of blood T cell repertoires in COVID-19. TCRdb's copy holds only in-frame clones and misses some; the assay was immunoSEQ multiplex PCR. The data show roughly 41,000 clones, with 88% seen just once and more than 4.5% held by the top ten. Sequences were obtained from peripheral blood. The origin of the receptors is a human donor in a cohort sampled during active COVID-19.

V is TRBV9 and J is TRBJ2-1; TRBD2 agrees at 10 bases. There are 15 residues in the CDR3. V shed 0 bases and J 8 bases; nucleotides not matched to a gene: 5. Germline CDR1 SGDLS, CDR2 YYNGEE. In DNA form, the CDR3 reads TGTGCCAGCAGCGTAGTCGGGACTAGCGTGGATGAGCAGTTCTTC. Translated: CASSVVGTSVDEQFF.

The rearrangement joins TRBV7-2 to TRBJ1-2; 7 bases are shared with TRBD1. The J segment lost 5 bases and the V segment lost 5 bases, leaving 14 bases of the junction unmatched. The CDR3 has 16 residues. Germline values: CDR1 SGHTA, CDR2 FQGNSA. Here the CDR3 DNA reads TGTGCCAGCAGCACCATACCGTGGGACAGATCATATGGCTACACCTTC. Translating it yields CASSTIPWDRSYGYTF. The whole variable domain, filled in from reference TRBV7-2 and TRBJ1-2, reads GAGVSQSPSNKVTEKGKDVELRCDPISGHTALYWYRQSLGQGLEFLIYFQGNSAPDKSGLPSDRFSAERTGGSVSTLTIQRTQQEDSAVYLCASSTIPWDRSYGYTFGSGTRLTVV.

This chain uses TRBV6-1 with TRBJ1-1; 7 nucleotides line up with TRBD1. V gave up 2 bases and J gave up 3 bases; unmatched junction bases: 6. The CDR3 is made up of 15 amino acids. The germline V gene encodes CDR1 MNHNS and CDR2 SASEGT. In nucleotides, the CDR3 is TGTGCCAGCAGTGAATCCCGGCAGGGGGACACTGAAGCTTTCTTT. Its protein is CASSESRQGDTEAFF.

CDR3 coding DNA: TGTGCCAGCAGTTTATTAGGACAGTTCTCTACTTCTAACTATGGCTACACCTTC. Its translation is CASSLLGQFSTSNYGYTF. The J gene is TRBJ1-2, the V gene TRBV27, with D perhaps matching TRBD1 (6 bases). V lost 1 base and J lost 0, with 18 bases in between. The CDR3 spans 18 residues. CDR1 is MNHEY and CDR2 is SMNVEV in the germline V gene (reference sequence).

V is TRBV7-3 and J is TRBJ2-3; TRBD2 matches at 11 bases. Germline V lookup: CDR1 SGHTA, CDR2 FQGTGA. V lost 6 bases, J lost 0 bases, and 2 bases stayed unmatched. The CDR3 totals 15 residues. CDR3 sequence (DNA): TGTGCCAGCAGAAGGACTAGCGGGAGCACAGATACGCAGTATTTT. Its protein product is CASRRTSGSTDTQYF.

The V call is TRBV27, the J call TRBJ2-5; possible D gene TRBD1, 5 bases. The CDR3 has 13 residues. V dropped 3 bases and J dropped 4 bases, with 9 bases sitting between them. Germline assignment: CDR1 MNHEY and CDR2 SMNVEV (reference sequence). CDR3 bases: TGTGCCAGCAGTTTTAGGGGAAGAGAGACCCAGTACTTC. It encodes CASSFRGRETQYF.

The chain couples TRBV9 to TRBJ2-7, with D possibly TRBD2 on 6 matching bases. Deletions cut 9 bases from V and 2 bases from J, with 18 bases between. This CDR3 region has 14 residues. Germline V gives CDR1 SGDLS, CDR2 YYNGEE. CDR3 coding DNA: TGTGCCACCTCGCTGGGAGGACCGCCCTACGAGCAGTACTTC. As protein: CATSLGGPPYEQYF. Full variable domain (remainder filled in from reference TRBV9 and TRBJ2-7): DSGVTQTPKHLITATGQRVTLRCSPRSGDLSVYWYQQSLDQGLQFLIQYYNGEERAKGNILERFSAQQFPDLHSELNLSSLELGDSALYFCATSLGGPPYEQYFGPGTRLTVT.

This clone occurred a few times. The genes are TRBV24-1 and TRBJ1-5, with 8 bases fitting TRBD1. The CDR3 has 14 residues. Trimming cost V 4 bases and J 4 bases; bases outside gene matches: 2. Per germline, CDR1 KGHDR and CDR2 SFDVKD. In DNA, the CDR3 is TGTGCCACCAGTGACGGGGACAGGAATCAGCCCCAGCATTTT. Residues: CATSDGDRNQPQHF.

The chain carries TRBV2 and TRBJ2-7; TRBD2 is a possible D gene (5 bases). The CDR3 covers 15 residues. V shed 1 base and J shed 2 bases, with 12 bases lying between them. Per the germline V gene, CDR1 is SNHLY and CDR2 is FYNNEI. CDR3 bases: TGTGCCAGCAGTGAAGATGTGCGGGTCACCTACGAGCAGTACTTC. This sequence encodes CASSEDVRVTYEQYF.

This rearrangement joins TRBV25-1 to TRBJ2-1, with a possible D match to TRBD2 (6 bases). CDR3 length: 17 amino acids. Germline assignment: CDR1 MGHDK and CDR2 SYGVNS. Trimming took off 3 bases at V and 1 base at J, with 16 bases between the two ends. CDR3 residues: CASSEKTLAASYNEQFF. CDR3 bases: TGTGCCAGCAGTGAGAAAACTTTAGCGGCATCCTACAATGAGCAGTTCTTC.

Here the CDR3 reads CASSLAWLAGNNEQFF. The CDR3 DNA is TGTGCCAGCAGCTTAGCCTGGCTAGCGGGAAACAATGAGCAGTTCTTC. The J gene is TRBJ2-1, the V gene TRBV13, with 9 bases fitting TRBD2. The V gene's germline CDR1 is PRHDT and CDR2 FYEKMQ (reference sequence). There are 16 residues in the CDR3. V was clipped by 1 base and J by 5 bases; unmatched bases: 6.

The chain couples TRBV28 to TRBJ2-1; no definite D call. Trimming stripped 5 bases from V and 3 bases from J, with 11 bases between. The length of the CDR3 is 14 residues. The germline V gene has CDR1 MDHEN and CDR2 SYDVKM. The CDR3 loop is CASSPTGDYNEQFF. The CDR3, as DNA: TGTGCCAGCAGTCCAACTGGAGACTACAATGAGCAGTTCTTC.

CDR3 nucleotides: TGTGCCAGCAGCGTCGTGGCAGGGGATTCATACTATGGCTACACCTTC. Its protein is CASSVVAGDSYYGYTF. The V call is TRBV6-6, the J call TRBJ1-2; the D gene is possibly TRBD1 (6 bases). V was shortened by 6 bases and J by 3 bases, with 20 bases between the two germline ends. CDR1 is MNHNY and CDR2 is SVGAGI in the germline V gene (reference sequence). The CDR3 has 16 residues.

The rearrangement links TRBV4-1 to TRBJ2-7; TRBD2 aligns across 12 bases. This CDR3 is built from 15 residues. V lost 4 bases, J lost 6 bases, and 7 bases stayed unmatched. Germline V gives CDR1 MGHRA, CDR2 YSYEKL. CDR3 sequence: CASSLSSGRGFEQYF. CDR3 coding DNA: TGCGCCAGCAGCCTATCTAGCGGGAGGGGGTTCGAGCAGTACTTC.

This clone was counted between two and nine times. The chain is built from TRBV7-9 and TRBJ1-1, with 9 bases aligning to TRBD1. The CDR3 totals 15 residues. Unmatched junction bases numbered 3, after V lost 3 bases and J lost 1 base. Germline loops: CDR1 SEHNR, CDR2 FQNEAQ (reference sequence). The CDR3, as DNA: TGTGCCAGCAGCTTGCCGGACAGGGGGAACACTGAAGCTTTCTTT. This encodes CASSLPDRGNTEAFF. Full variable domain (rest looked up from reference TRBV7-9 and TRBJ1-1): DTGVSQNPRHKITKRGQNVTFRCDPISEHNRLYWYRQTLGQGPEFLTYFQNEAQLEKSRLLSDRFSAERPKGSFSTLEIQRTEQGDSAMYLCASSLPDRGNTEAFFGQGTRLTVV.

This chain uses TRBV27 with TRBJ2-2, with 7 bases matching TRBD1. This CDR3 contains 15 residues. The V and J ends lost 2 bases and 5 bases, in that order; junction bases with no gene match: 5. Germline CDR1 MNHEY, CDR2 SMNVEV (reference sequence). The CDR3 DNA follows: TGTGCCAGCAGTTTAACAGGGGTGTTAACCGGGGAGCTGTTTTTT. Translation: CASSLTGVLTGELFF.